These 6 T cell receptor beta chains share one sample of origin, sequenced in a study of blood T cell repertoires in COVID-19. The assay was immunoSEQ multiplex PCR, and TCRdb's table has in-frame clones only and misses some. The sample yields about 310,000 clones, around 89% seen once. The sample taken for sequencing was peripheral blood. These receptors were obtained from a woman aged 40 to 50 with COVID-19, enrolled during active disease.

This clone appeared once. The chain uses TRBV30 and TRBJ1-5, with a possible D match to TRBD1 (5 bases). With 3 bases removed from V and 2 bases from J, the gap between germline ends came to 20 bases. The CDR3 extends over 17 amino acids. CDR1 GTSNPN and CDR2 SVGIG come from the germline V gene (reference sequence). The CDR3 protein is CAWSLKRGGAGNQPQHF. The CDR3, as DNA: TGTGCCTGGAGCCTCAAGCGGGGCGGGGCAGGCAATCAGCCCCAGCATTTT.

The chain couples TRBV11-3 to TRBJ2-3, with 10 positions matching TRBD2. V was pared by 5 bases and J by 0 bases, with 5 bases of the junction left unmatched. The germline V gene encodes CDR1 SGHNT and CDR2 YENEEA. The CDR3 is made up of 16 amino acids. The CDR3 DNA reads TGTGCCAGCAGCCCCGGACTAGCGGAGAGCACAGATACGCAGTATTTT. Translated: CASSPGLAESTDTQYF. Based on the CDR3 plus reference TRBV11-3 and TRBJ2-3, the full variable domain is EAGVVQSPRYKIIEKKQPVAFWCNPISGHNTLYWYLQNLGQGPELLIRYENEEAVDDSQLPKDRFSAERLKGVDSTLKIQPAELGDSAVYLCASSPGLAESTDTQYFGPGTRLTVL.

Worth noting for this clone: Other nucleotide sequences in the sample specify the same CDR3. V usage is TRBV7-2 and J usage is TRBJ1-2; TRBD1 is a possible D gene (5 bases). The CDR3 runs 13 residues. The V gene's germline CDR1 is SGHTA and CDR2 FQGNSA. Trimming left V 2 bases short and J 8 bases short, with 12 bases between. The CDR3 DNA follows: TGTGCCAGCAGCTTAAGGCAGGGCGGAGGCTACACCTTC. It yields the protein CASSLRQGGGYTF.

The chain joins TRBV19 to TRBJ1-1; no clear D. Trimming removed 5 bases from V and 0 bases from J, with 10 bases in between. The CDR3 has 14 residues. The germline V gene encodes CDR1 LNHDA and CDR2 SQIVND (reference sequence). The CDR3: CASSGTTVNTEAFF. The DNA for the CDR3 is TGTGCCAGTAGTGGTACCACGGTGAACACTGAAGCTTTCTTT.

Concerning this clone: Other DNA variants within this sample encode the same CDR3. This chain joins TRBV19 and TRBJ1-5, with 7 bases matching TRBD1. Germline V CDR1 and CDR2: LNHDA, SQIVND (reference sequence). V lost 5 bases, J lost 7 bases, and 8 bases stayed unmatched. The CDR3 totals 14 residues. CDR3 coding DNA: TGTGCCAGTAGTGGCGACAGGGTCGACCAGCCCCAGCATTTT. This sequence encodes CASSGDRVDQPQHF.

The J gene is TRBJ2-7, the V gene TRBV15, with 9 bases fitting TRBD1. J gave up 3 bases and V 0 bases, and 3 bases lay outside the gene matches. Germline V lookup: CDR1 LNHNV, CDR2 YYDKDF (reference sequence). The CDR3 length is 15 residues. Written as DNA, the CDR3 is TGTGCCACCAGCAGAGAAAGGGACAGGGTCTACGAGCAGTACTTC. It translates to CATSRERDRVYEQYF.